What follows is one T cell receptor beta chain and its context. Its antigen is still unknown. These data belong to a study of persistence of HIV-infected CD4 T cells. The wider study: Suppressive ART had lasted a median of around 8 years. Broader study findings: Antigen-responding cells were enriched for degenerate expanded CDR3beta sequences.

The libraries were made with immunoSEQ version 4 in survey mode. Clones were sequenced by immunoSEQ multiplex PCR, and TCRdb holds only the in-frame ones, with some missing. The sample lists over 35,000 clones, roughly nine tenths occurring once. Anti-CD3/anti-CD28 beads served as a nonspecific positive control stimulus. Sorting selected CD4+ T cells upregulating both CD40 ligand and CD69. Adults with HIV-1 started suppressive ART while chronically infected. An 18-hour stimulation of CD8-depleted PBMCs used anti-CD28/CD49d costimulation, CD40-blocking antibody and enfuvirtide. V dropped 0 bases and J dropped 10 bases, with 14 bases sitting between them. This CDR3 has 15 residues. Germline V lookup: CDR1 SGHDT, CDR2 YYEEEE.

This sequence joins TRBV5-6 and TRBJ1-6, with a tentative D call TRBD1 (5 bases). The clonotype was recovered from an adult man with HIV who was CMV-seropositive. This material consisted of CD4+ T cells sorted from PBMCs after 18-hour stimulation, taken from a patient who received antiretroviral therapy. The chain's CDR3 is CASSLGLVGDSPLHF. The DNA for the CDR3 is TGTGCCAGCAGCTTGGGGCTGGTAGGGGACTCACCCCTCCACTTT.